This T cell receptor (beta chain) stems from a study of blood T cell repertoires in COVID-19 (dated by TCRdb to about 2020). For the study in its entirety: The collaborator samples originated in the United States, Italy and Spain and spanned the acute and convalescent phases of COVID-19. The material from the prospective study consisted of cDNA or gDNA derived from T cells, B-cell-depleted T cells, or PBMCs. Deeply sampled blood TCRbeta repertoires from subjects exposed to, actively infected with, or recovered from COVID-19 were included in the dataset. The repertoires were released in a freely available public database intended as a resource for research on the immune response to SARS-CoV-2. The samples were drawn from the first 160 participants of the ongoing ImmuneRACE study and from 950 to 1,500 subjects provided by 6 global collaborators. Sample metadata almost always included a de-identified subject ID, COVID-19 status, age in years and sex. Where available, HLA class I and class II types were obtained from metadata supplied by the sample provider rather than from assay-based typing. Broad study findings and their caveats: The quantity of clinical and demographic metadata differed by source and by participant and was supplied without curation.

TCRbeta CDR3 regions were amplified from genomic DNA by means of the immunoSEQ Assay, a bias-controlled multiplex PCR. The original pipeline was this. Within the assay, amplification of reference gene primers was used to estimate how many nucleated cells each sample contained. Sequence reads were collapsed and filtered to measure the absolute abundance of every unique TCRbeta CDR3 rearrangement. Productive Simpson clonality was computed per sample as the square root of Simpson's diversity index over productive rearrangements. TCRdb's version of the immuneACCESS table is confined to in-frame rearrangements and falls short of the full clone set. An unresolved V gene accounts for under half of the shortfall where checked; the remainder is of unknown origin. V and J calls and clone size follow that table, whereas D and trimming were derived from the DNA. For this sample there are about 210,000 clones; about four fifths appear just once. Of the sample, 10% to 15% falls within the top ten clones.

Whole blood was collected in K2EDTA tubes by collaborating institutions according to the institutions' own protocols. For TCRbeta analysis, collaborators shipped samples as frozen whole blood, isolated PBMCs, or DNA extracted from either of those sample types. Measured from the cysteine to the phenylalanine, the CDR3 is 12 residues long. CDR3 DNA only is kept here, 36 bases in frame from base 1. CDR1 and CDR2, looked up from the germline V gene (reference sequence), are SEHNR and FQNEAQ. Cut back by 5 bases and 8 bases, the V and J ends lie 10 bases apart. This clone occurred once. There is no known antigen for this receptor. Per-base qualities were not stored, and no clone one base away is much larger.

The sample consisted of peripheral blood. The V and J genes are TRBV7-9 and TRBJ2-4; the D gene is not confidently resolved. This TCR came from a middle-aged woman with acute or convalescent COVID-19. The sequenced DNA is TGTGCCAGCAGCCTAGGCGCGGACATTCAGTACTTC. Its protein product is CASSLGADIQYF.